Below, 2 T cell receptor beta chains from the same sample are listed, as sequenced in a study of CD8+CD57+ T cells in acquired aplastic anemia. Sequencing involved patients with CD8+CD57+ cell expansion previously shown by flow cytometry. Both TCR beta VDJ combination and CDR3 sequence profiling were carried out. Genomic DNA was the template for this profiling. Via MiXCR, TCRdb re-called the reads, giving one row per CDR3 protein. The sample has fewer than 300,000 distinct CDR3 sequences; 82% are singletons. Sequencing was done on a sample of sorted CD4+, CD8+, or CD8+CD57+ T cells (not recorded which) from PBMCs. The receptor source for this set is a human donor with aplastic anemia.

The chain is built from TRBV7-2 and TRBJ2-1, with 9 bases that match TRBD1. CDR1 SGHTA and CDR2 FQGNSA come from the germline V gene. The CDR3 runs 15 residues. Trimming at V came to 9 bases and at J to 9 bases, leaving 15 bases not matched to a gene. CDR3: CASSGTGTPSTEQFF. CDR3 in DNA: TGTGCCAGTAGTGGGACAGGGACTCCTTCTACTGAGCAGTTCTTC.

This chain uses TRBV7-2 with TRBJ2-7; D is unclear. Germline lookup yields CDR1 SGHTA and CDR2 FQGNSA. Trimming left V 0 bases short and J 1 base short, with 19 bases between. This CDR3 contains 18 residues. CDR3 sequence (DNA): TGTGCCAGCAGCTTAGCTCCAGGCCCCGCTACGCAGTCCTACGAGCAGTACGTC. Protein product: CASSLAPGPATQSYEQYV.